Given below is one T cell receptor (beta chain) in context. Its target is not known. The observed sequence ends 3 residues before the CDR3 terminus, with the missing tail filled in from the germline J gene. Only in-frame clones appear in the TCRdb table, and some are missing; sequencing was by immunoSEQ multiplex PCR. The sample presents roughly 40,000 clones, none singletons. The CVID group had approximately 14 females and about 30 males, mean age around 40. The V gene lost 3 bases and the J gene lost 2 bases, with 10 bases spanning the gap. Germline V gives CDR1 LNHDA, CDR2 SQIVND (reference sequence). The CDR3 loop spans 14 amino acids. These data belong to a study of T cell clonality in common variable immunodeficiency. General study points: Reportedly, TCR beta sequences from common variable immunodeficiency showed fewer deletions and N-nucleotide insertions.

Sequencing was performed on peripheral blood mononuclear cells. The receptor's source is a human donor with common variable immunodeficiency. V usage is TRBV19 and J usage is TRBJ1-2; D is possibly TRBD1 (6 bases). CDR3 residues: CASSMGTINYGYTF. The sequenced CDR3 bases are TGTGCCAGTAGTATGGGGACAATAAACTATGGC.